These 8 T cell receptor beta chains came from one sample sequenced in a study of CD8 T cells in acute hepatitis C reinfection (TCRdb year 2021). The protocol used for the library was the immunoSEQ multiplex PCR assay. Held by TCRdb, this immuneACCESS table contains in-frame sequences only and omits some clones. Under half of the omission traces to an unresolved V gene where checked; the cause of the rest is unknown. In this sample the table shows about 38,000 clones, around nine tenths of which occur a single time. The leading ten clones occupy 0.5% of the sample. Read against the paper, the sample's time point label means: naive CD8 control sorted from an acute-time-point sample. The sequenced sample consisted of naive CD8+ T cells from PBMCs. Read against the paper, the sample's cell subset or site label means: sorted total naive CD45RO-negative CD8+ T cells. The receptors come from a man between 25 and 39 years old with chronic hepatitis C.

The rearrangement uses TRBV29-1 and TRBJ1-2; D is ambiguous. V lost 0 bases, J lost 8 bases, and 16 bases lay in between. The CDR3 sequence is 14 residues long. Germline CDR1 is SQVTM and CDR2 is ANQGSEA. CDR3 bases: TGCAGCGTTGAAGACGTGGACGTCGCGGTAGGCTACACCTTC. Translation gives CSVEDVDVAVGYTF. The variable domain in full, with the rest retrieved from reference TRBV29-1 and TRBJ1-2, is SAVISQKPSRDICQRGTSLTIQCQVDSQVTMMFWYRQQPGQSLTLIATANQGSEATYESGFVIDKFPISRPNLTFSTLTVSNMSPEDSSIYLCSVEDVDVAVGYTFGSGTRLTVV.

The chain links TRBV30 to TRBJ2-7; TRBD1 matches 8 bases. V was pared by 4 bases and J by 3 bases, with 8 bases of the junction left unmatched. The CDR3 spans 14 residues. Per the germline V gene, CDR1 is GTSNPN and CDR2 is SVGIG (reference sequence). The CDR3 protein is CAWKNQGADYEQYF. The CDR3 DNA reads TGTGCCTGGAAAAACCAGGGGGCGGACTACGAGCAGTACTTC.

V and J are TRBV14 and TRBJ2-3; 8 nucleotides line up with TRBD2. The J segment lost 3 bases and the V segment lost 3 bases, leaving 11 bases of the junction unmatched. The CDR3 runs 17 residues. CDR1 SGHDN and CDR2 FVKESK come from the germline V gene. DNA of the CDR3: TGTGCCAGCAGCCACCCGGGGACTAGTCTCCGGACAGATACGCAGTATTTT. Amino acids: CASSHPGTSLRTDTQYF.

The CDR3 bases are TGCGCCAGCAGCCAAGAAGTACAGCCAGAAGCTTTCTTT. As protein: CASSQEVQPEAFF. The genes are TRBV4-1 and TRBJ1-1; no clear D gene. This CDR3 contains 13 residues. Germline lookup yields CDR1 MGHRA and CDR2 YSYEKL. Trimming pared 0 bases from V and 8 bases from J, leaving 10 bases between.

This clone appeared once. The rearrangement joins TRBV11-2 to TRBJ2-7; weak D call: TRBD2 (6 bases). The CDR3 consists of 12 residues. V was trimmed by 3 bases and J by 7 bases, leaving 10 bases between them. Germline V CDR1 and CDR2: SGHAT, FQNNGV. CDR3 in DNA: TGTGCCAGCAGCTTCAAAGCGGGTGAGCAGTACTTC. Translating gives CASSFKAGEQYF.

This clone was seen just once. The chain is built from TRBV2 and TRBJ2-1, with 7 nucleotides matching TRBD1. This CDR3 is built from 15 residues. Germline CDR1 SNHLY, CDR2 FYNNEI. J lost 4 bases, V lost 1 base, and 4 bases had no gene match. The CDR3 nucleotides read TGTGCCAGCAGTGAAGGGGACAGCCAATACAATGAGCAGTTCTTC. Residues: CASSEGDSQYNEQFF.

The rearrangement uses TRBV11-2 and TRBJ1-1; D gene ambiguous. The germline V gene encodes CDR1 SGHAT and CDR2 FQNNGV. The CDR3 totals 14 residues. V was clipped by 1 base and J by 4 bases, with 10 bases between them. Here the CDR3 DNA reads TGTGCCAGCAGCTTAGGAGGCGAGACCACTGAAGCTTTCTTT. Translated: CASSLGGETTEAFF.

The chain links TRBV15 to TRBJ1-1; D might be TRBD1 (5 bases). CDR1 and CDR2 (germline): LNHNV, YYDKDF (reference sequence). Trimming pared 1 base from V and 0 bases from J, leaving 12 bases between. This CDR3 is 16 amino acids long. DNA for the CDR3: TGTGCCACCAGCAGAGGGGACGAGGTAATGAACACTGAAGCTTTCTTT. It specifies CATSRGDEVMNTEAFF.